This note documents a single T cell receptor (beta chain) sequence. The target antigen is unknown. The CDR3 length is 15 residues. V lost 0 bases, J lost 4 bases, and 12 bases lay in between. Germline V gene lookup returns CDR1 LGHNA and CDR2 YSLEER. The data were produced by immunoSEQ multiplex PCR, yet TCRdb's version contains in-frame clones alone and is incomplete. The table lists 45,000 to 60,000 clones, roughly 80% of them singletons. The sample comes from a study of T cells in localized non-small cell lung cancer. Overall study results and limits: In uninvolved adjacent lung, T cell clonality reached its highest value, exceeding tumor. The tumor had only one region sequenced, so heterogeneity remains possible. Appearances in adjacent lung were noted for a median approximately 50 of the top 100 tumor clones. Elevated blood T cell density was associated with longer overall survival.

The source of this sequence is a woman aged 35 to 70 with stage II lung adenocarcinoma. The sample was PBMCs, taken before any cancer treatment. The chain couples TRBV4-3 to TRBJ1-2; no reliable D call. The CDR3 region is CASSQDLGTFYGYTF. CDR3 nucleotide sequence: TGCGCCAGCAGCCAAGATTTAGGAACCTTCTATGGCTACACCTTC.